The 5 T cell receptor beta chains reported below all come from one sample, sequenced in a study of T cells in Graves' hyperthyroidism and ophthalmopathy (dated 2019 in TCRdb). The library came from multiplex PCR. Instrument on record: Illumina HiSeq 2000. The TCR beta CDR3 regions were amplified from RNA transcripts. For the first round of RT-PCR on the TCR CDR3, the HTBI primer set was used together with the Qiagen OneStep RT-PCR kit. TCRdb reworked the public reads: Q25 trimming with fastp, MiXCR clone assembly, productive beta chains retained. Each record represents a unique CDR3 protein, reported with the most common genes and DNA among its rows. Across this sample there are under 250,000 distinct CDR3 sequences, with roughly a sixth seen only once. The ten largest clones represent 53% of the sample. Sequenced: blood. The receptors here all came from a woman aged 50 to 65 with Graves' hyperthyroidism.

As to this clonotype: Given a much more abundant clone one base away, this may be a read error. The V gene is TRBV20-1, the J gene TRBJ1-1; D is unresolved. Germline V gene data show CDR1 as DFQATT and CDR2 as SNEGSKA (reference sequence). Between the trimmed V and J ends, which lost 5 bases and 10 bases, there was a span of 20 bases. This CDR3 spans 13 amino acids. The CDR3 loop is CSAQNTRSRGAFF. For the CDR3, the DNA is TGCAGTGCTCAGAACACCAGGTCCCGTGGAGCTTTCTTT.

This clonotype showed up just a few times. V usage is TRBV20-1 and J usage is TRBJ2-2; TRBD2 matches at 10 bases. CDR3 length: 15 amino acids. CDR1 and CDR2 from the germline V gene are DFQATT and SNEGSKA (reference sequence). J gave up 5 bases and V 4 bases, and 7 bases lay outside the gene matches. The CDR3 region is CSATHRGLATGELFF. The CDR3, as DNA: TGCAGTGCTACCCACCGGGGACTAGCGACCGGGGAGCTGTTTTTT.

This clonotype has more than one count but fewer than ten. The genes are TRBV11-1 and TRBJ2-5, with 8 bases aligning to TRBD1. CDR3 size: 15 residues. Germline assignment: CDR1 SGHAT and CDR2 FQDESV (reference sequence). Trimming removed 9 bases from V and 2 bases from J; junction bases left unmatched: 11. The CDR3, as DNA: TGTGCCAGTAGTATAGGGGACAGGAATCAAGAGACCCAGTACTTC. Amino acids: CASSIGDRNQETQYF. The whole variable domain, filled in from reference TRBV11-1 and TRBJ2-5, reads EAEVAQSPRYKITEKSQAVAFWCDPISGHATLYWYRQILGQGPELLVQFQDESVVDDSQLPKDRFSAERLKGVDSTLKIQPAELGDSAMYLCASSIGDRNQETQYFGPGTRLLVL.

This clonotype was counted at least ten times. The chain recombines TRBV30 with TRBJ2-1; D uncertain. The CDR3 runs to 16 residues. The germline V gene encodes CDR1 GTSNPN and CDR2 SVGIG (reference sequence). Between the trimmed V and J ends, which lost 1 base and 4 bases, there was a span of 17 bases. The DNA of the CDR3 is TGTGCCTGGAGTGCCGCTCTAGAGAGGTCTTACAATGAGCAGTTCTTC. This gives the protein CAWSAALERSYNEQFF.

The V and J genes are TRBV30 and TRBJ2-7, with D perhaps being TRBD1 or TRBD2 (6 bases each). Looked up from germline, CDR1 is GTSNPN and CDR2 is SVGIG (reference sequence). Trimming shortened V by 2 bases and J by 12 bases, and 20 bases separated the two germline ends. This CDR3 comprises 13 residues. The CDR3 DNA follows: TGTGCCTGGAGTCGTAAGGGGGGCTTAGGGCGGTACTTC. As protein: CAWSRKGGLGRYF.